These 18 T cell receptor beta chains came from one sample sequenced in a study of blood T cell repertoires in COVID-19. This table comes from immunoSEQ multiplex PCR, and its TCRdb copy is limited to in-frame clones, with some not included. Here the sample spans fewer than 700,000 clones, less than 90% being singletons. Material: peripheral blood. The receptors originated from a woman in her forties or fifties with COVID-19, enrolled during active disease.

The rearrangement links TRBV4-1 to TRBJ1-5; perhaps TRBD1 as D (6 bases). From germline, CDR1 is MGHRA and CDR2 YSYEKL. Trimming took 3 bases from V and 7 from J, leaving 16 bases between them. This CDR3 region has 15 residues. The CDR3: CASSQQPGVGQPQHF. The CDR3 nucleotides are TGCGCCAGCAGCCAGCAACCAGGGGTTGGGCAGCCCCAGCATTTT.

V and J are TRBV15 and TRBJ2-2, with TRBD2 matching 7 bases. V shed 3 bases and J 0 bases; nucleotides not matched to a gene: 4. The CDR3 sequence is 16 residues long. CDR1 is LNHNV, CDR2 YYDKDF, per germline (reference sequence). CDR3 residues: CATSRKLATNTGELFF. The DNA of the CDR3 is TGTGCCACCAGCAGGAAACTAGCGACGAACACCGGGGAGCTGTTTTTT.

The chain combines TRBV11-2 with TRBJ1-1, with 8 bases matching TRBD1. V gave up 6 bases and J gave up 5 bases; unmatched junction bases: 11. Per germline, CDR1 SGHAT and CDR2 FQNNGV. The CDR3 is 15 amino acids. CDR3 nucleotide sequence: TGTGCCAGCAGATCACCAGGGGGCAGTGGGACTGAAGCTTTCTTT. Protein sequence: CASRSPGGSGTEAFF.

The CDR3 DNA sequence: TGCGCCAGCAGCTTGGATAGGGCGGGGGGGTACAATGAGCAGTTCTTC. This gives the protein CASSLDRAGGYNEQFF. J is TRBJ2-1 and V is TRBV5-1, with 9 bases fitting TRBD2. Germline CDR1 SGHRS, CDR2 YFSETQ. The CDR3 covers 16 residues. The trim removed 0 bases at V and 4 bases at J, leaving 5 bases unmatched. The full variable domain, completed using reference TRBV5-1 and TRBJ2-1, is KAGVTQTPRYLIKTRGQQVTLSCSPISGHRSVSWYQQTPGQGLQFLFEYFSETQRNKGNFPGRFSGRQFSNSRSEMNVSTLELGDSALYLCASSLDRAGGYNEQFFGPGTRLTVL.

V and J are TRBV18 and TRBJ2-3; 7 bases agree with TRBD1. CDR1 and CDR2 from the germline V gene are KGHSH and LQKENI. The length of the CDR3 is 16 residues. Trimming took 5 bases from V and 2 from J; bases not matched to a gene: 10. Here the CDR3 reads CASSAAGTDNTDTQYF. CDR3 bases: TGTGCCAGCTCAGCAGCCGGGACAGATAACACAGATACGCAGTATTTT.

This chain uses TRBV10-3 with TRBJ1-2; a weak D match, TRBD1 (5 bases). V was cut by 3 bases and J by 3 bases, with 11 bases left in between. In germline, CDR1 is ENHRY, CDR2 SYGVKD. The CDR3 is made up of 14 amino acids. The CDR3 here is CAISDGGADYGYTF. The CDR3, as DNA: TGTGCCATCAGTGACGGAGGGGCCGACTATGGCTACACCTTC.

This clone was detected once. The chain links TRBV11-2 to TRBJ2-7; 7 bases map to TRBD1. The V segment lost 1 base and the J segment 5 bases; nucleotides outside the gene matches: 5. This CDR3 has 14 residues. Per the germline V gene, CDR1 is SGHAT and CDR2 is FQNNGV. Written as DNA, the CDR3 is TGTGCCAGCAGCTTAGTAACAGGGGTGGACGAGCAGTACTTC. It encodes CASSLVTGVDEQYF. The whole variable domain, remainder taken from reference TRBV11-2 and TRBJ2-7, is EAGVAQSPRYKIIEKRQSVAFWCNPISGHATLYWYQQILGQGPKLLIQFQNNGVVDDSQLPKDRFSAERLKGVDSTLKIQPAKLEDSAVYLCASSLVTGVDEQYFGPGTRLTVT.

In DNA form, the CDR3 reads TGTGCCAGCAGCCTCCAAGGAGGGTTGGGGGAGACCCAGTACTTC. Its protein is CASSLQGGLGETQYF. The chain couples TRBV7-2 to TRBJ2-5, with D tentatively TRBD2 (6 bases). The V and J ends lost 5 bases and 5 bases respectively, with 18 bases between them. There are 15 residues in the CDR3. Per the germline V gene, CDR1 is SGHTA and CDR2 is FQGNSA.

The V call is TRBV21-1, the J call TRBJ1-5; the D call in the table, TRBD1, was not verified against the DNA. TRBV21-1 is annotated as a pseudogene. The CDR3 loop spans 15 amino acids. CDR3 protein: CASSKVRQGIQPQHF. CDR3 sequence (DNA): TGTGCCAGCAGCAAAGTCCGGCAGGGGATACAGCCCCAGCATTTT.

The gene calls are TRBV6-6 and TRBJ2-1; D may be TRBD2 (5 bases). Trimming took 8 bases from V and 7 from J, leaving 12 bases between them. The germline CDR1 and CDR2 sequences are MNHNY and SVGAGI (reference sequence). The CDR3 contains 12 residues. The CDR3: CASLRGSNEQFF. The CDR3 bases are TGTGCCAGCCTCCGAGGGAGTAATGAGCAGTTCTTC.

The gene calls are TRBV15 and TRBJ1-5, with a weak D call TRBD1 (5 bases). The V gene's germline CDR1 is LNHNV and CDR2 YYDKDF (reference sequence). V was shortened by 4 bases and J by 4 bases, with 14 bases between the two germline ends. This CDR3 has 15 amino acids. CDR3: CATSITQESNQPQHF. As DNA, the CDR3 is TGTGCCACCAGCATCACACAGGAGAGTAATCAGCCCCAGCATTTT.

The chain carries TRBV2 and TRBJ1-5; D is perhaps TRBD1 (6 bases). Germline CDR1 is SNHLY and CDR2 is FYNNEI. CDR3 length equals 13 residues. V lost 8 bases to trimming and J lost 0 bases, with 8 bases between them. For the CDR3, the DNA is TGTGCCAGCTCAGGGGATAGCAATCAGCCCCAGCATTTT. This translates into CASSGDSNQPQHF.

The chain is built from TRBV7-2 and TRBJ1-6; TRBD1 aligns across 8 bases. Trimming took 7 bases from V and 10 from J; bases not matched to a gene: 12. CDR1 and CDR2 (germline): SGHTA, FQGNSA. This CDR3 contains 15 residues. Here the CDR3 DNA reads TGTGCCAGCACCCCGACAGGGGCCAGTATGTCACCCCTCCACTTT. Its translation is CASTPTGASMSPLHF. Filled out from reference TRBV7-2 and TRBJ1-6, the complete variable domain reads GAGVSQSPSNKVTEKGKDVELRCDPISGHTALYWYRQSLGQGLEFLIYFQGNSAPDKSGLPSDRFSAERTGGSVSTLTIQRTQQEDSAVYLCASTPTGASMSPLHFGNGTRLTVT.

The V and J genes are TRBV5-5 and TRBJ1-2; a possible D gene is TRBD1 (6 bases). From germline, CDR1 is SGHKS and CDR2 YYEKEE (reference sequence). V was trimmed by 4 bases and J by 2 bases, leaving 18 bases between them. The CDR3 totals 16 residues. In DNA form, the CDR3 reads TGTGCCAGCAGCCTGGGACAAGGGGGTCTCAACTATGGCTACACCTTC. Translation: CASSLGQGGLNYGYTF.

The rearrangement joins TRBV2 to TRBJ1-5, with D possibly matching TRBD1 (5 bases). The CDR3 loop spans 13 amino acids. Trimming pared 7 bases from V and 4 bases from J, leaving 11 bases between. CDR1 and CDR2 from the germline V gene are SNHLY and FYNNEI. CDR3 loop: CASNGGVNQPQHF. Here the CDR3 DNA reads TGTGCCAGCAATGGGGGGGTAAATCAGCCCCAGCATTTT.

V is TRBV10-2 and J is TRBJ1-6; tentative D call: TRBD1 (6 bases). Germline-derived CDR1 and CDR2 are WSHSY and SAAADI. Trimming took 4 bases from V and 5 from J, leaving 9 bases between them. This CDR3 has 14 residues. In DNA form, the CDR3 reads TGCGCCAGCAGTGGGGCAGGGGATAATTCACCCCTCCACTTT. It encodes CASSGAGDNSPLHF.

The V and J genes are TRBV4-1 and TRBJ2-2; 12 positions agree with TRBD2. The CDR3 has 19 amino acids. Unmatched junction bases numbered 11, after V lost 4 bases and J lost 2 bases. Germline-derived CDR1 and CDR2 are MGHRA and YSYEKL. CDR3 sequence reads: CASSRMLTSGGPNTGELFF. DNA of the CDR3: TGCGCCAGCAGCCGCATGCTGACTAGCGGGGGCCCTAACACCGGGGAGCTGTTTTTT.

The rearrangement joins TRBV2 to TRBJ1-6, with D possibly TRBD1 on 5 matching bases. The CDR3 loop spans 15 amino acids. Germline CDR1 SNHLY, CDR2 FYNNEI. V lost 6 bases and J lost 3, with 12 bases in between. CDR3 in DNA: TGTGCCAGCAGAACAGACAGACTCTATAATTCACCCCTCCACTTT. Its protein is CASRTDRLYNSPLHF.